This T cell receptor (beta chain) came from a study of shared clonotypes between healthy human individuals (dated by TCRdb to 2020 to 2022). About the full investigation: A few men and a couple of women, aged 18 to 49 years, made up the cohort. Per donor, three plates each were used for CD4 naive and CD4 memory, two for CD8 naive, and one for CD8 memory. Blood TCR repertoires of about 5 healthy adults were deeply sequenced to estimate repertoire size and the extent of clonotype sharing between individuals. To increase sequencing depth and limit assay-specific biases, TCR repertoire library preparation and sequencing were carried out by different laboratories using diverse techniques. Per donor, leukapheresis produced somewhere between about 0.9 and 9.5 billion PBMCs. What the work shows at the level of the full study, not this receptor alone: Based on pairwise subsampling, the degree of clonotype sharing among donors was expected to be affected by sequencing depth. Because the study included a small number of donors, the genetic and exposure-history diversity represented was limited. Roughly 5% of naive CD4, 3.5% of naive CD8, approximately 2% of memory CD4, and over 0.35% of memory CD8 clonotypes were shared across several donors. Even with the large sequencing depth, rarefaction of the sorted-subset datasets indicated that sequencing was incomplete. Naive subsets generally had larger estimated clonotype richness than memory subsets did. Higher generation probabilities were observed for clonotypes shared by all four sorted-subset donors than for non-shared clonotypes. Sampling was limited to blood, and TCR repertoires in tissue likely differ from TCR repertoires in blood.

A single count supports this clone. The antigen it binds to is not known. No base quality information exists; no much larger clone differs at one position. Using the deep immunoSEQ assay, multiplex PCR amplified TCR CDR3 regions from genomic DNA. For each cell subset, the extracted genomic DNA was distributed evenly across all wells of several immunoSEQ 96-well plates, and each plate served as one replicate. For sorted subsets, approximately 210 ng genomic DNA, equal to tens of thousands of T cell genomes, was loaded into each replicate PCR. Purified libraries were quantified with a Qubit 3.0 fluorometer, sized on a Bioanalyzer 2100, and re-quantified with the KAPA Library Quantification kit. Every immunoSEQ 96-well plate was sequenced on a separate single-read 150-cycle Illumina NextSeq 550 flow cell. The original pipeline was this. Because the immunoSEQ output held only junctional sequences and lacked quality scores, the filtering could not match the filtering applied to full-length reads. To assign V/J genes and CDR3, sequences were annotated using PyIR, a Python wrapper for IgBLAST v1.9, with IMGT germline references. Reads were filtered out if the reads had weak V/J assignments (E-value above 1e-6), no CDR3, stop codons, out-of-frame junctions, or ambiguous translated residues. V3J clonotypes were defined by identical inferred V gene, J gene, and CDR3 amino acid sequence. To compute the percentage overlap between repertoires, the number of shared unique clonotypes was divided by the size of the smaller repertoire. RTK rarefaction, the Chao1 estimator, and Recon v2.1 estimates of unobserved clonotypes were used to assess repertoire richness. For all TCRbeta clonotypes obtained by the gDNA method from several donors, generation probabilities were computed with OLGA. The clones in this table, taken by TCRdb from immuneACCESS, are in-frame only. Not every clone is retained; where verified, under half of the shortfall comes from an unresolved V gene, and the cause of the rest is unknown. Clone size and V and J calls were adopted from that table, with D and trimming inferred from the DNA. The table for this sample lists about 2.1 million clones; roughly 95% of them were counted only once. Of the sample, over 1.5% falls within the top ten clones.

CD8 naive samples consisted of CD45RO-negative cells that were positively selected for CCR7, yielding a CD45RA+CCR7+ population without TemRA cells. The donors were healthy, HIV-negative adults who had no recently reported acute infections or vaccinations. Every donor was a Caucasian adult living in Nashville, Tennessee, USA. After blood collection by leukapheresis, PBMCs were isolated using Ficoll-Histopaque density gradient centrifugation and then cryopreserved in the vapor phase of liquid nitrogen. Analytical flow cytometry was used to check the purity and quantity of every magnetically sorted T cell population. From each sorted fraction, genomic DNA was isolated and quantified by UV absorbance on a Nanodrop 2000c. CDR1 and CDR2, per the germline V gene, are LGHNA and YNFKEQ. V is reduced by 0 bases and J by 7 bases, leaving a spacing of 12 bases between them. CDR3 length: 14 amino acids, cysteine to phenylalanine. Only the CDR3 DNA stays, 42 bases, in frame from base 1.

The V and J genes are TRBV4-2 and TRBJ1-1; the D gene is not confidently resolved. Sequenced: naive CD8+ T cells from PBMCs. The label giving this sample's cell subset or site can be read as: CD45RA+CCR7+. This clonotype was sampled from a man aged 18 to 30 in good health. Some clones in this sample may be carry-over from other donors' samples. The CDR3 region has the sequence CASSQDLAGVEAFF. The DNA reads as follows: TGTGCCAGCAGCCAAGATCTGGCAGGCGTTGAAGCTTTCTTT.